These T cell receptor beta chains were read from a single sample in a study of T cell responses to AZD1222 COVID-19 vaccine. Some clones are missing from TCRdb's copy, which holds only in-frame ones; the method was immunoSEQ multiplex PCR. This table has over 120,000 clones, 80% to 90% appearing once. The sequences come from peripheral blood, collected on day 0 of AZD1222 vaccination. Receptor source: an adult in good health. CDR3s leave out the opening cysteine and the closing phenylalanine or tryptophan. Rows may omit the clone size; those that give it use once, few, many or a size class.

J: TRBJ2-1; size: NA; V: TRBV15; CDR3: ATSAPLGEGRDEQF
J: TRBJ1-6; size: NA; V: TRBV11-2; CDR3: ASSLGLGSASPLH
J: TRBJ2-3; size: NA; V: TRBV9; CDR3: ASSVGVAGGDTQY
J: TRBJ1-4; size: NA; V: TRBV28; CDR3: ASSSRDRAGEKLF
J: TRBJ2-7; size: NA; V: TRBV19; CDR3: ASRSTGTGYYEQY
J: TRBJ1-3; size: NA; V: TRBV3-1/TRBV3-2; CDR3: ASSQDPTGGGNTIY
J: TRBJ2-1; size: once; V: TRBV7-2; CDR3: ASSLAGSGGPYNEQF
J: TRBJ1-6; size: NA; V: TRBV6-6; CDR3: ASSYSVRAGNSPLH
J: TRBJ1-2; size: NA; V: TRBV3-1/TRBV3-2; CDR3: ASSFRGTGYGYT
J: TRBJ2-1; size: NA; V: TRBV28; CDR3: ASSPAGVATDSYNEQF
J: TRBJ1-3; size: NA; V: TRBV4-1; CDR3: ASSQPGTGRRNTIY
J: TRBJ2-1; size: NA; V: TRBV15; CDR3: ATSRGDGNYNEQF
J: TRBJ1-1; size: NA; V: TRBV10-3; CDR3: AISLGQANTEAF
J: TRBJ2-3; size: once; V: TRBV27; CDR3: ASSLLTSADTQY
J: TRBJ1-4; size: NA; V: TRBV6-5; CDR3: ASSYSGVRANEKLF
J: TRBJ2-2; size: NA; V: TRBV6-5; CDR3: ASSYYGASNTGELF
J: TRBJ2-3; size: NA; V: TRBV30; CDR3: AWSVAQNTDTQY
J: TRBJ2-1; size: NA; V: TRBV6-5; CDR3: ASSGRGLNEQF
J: TRBJ2-5; size: NA; V: TRBV3-1/TRBV3-2; CDR3: ASSRGAGGMRETQY
J: TRBJ2-7; size: once; V: TRBV27; CDR3: ASSPASGLDYEQY
J: TRBJ1-3; size: NA; V: TRBV3-1/TRBV3-2; CDR3: ASSSSSGNTIY
J: TRBJ1-2; size: NA; V: TRBV28; CDR3: ATAGANSNYGYT
J: TRBJ1-1; size: NA; V: TRBV19; CDR3: ASSEQEMNTEAF
J: TRBJ2-2; size: NA; V: TRBV18; CDR3: ASSPWDRGNTGELF
J: TRBJ2-1; size: NA; V: TRBV19; CDR3: ASRLAGGPYNEQF
J: TRBJ1-3; size: NA; V: TRBV6-4; CDR3: ASSKDRGNRFSGNTIY
J: TRBJ1-2; size: NA; V: TRBV5-6; CDR3: ASSLGFSNYGYT
J: TRBJ1-4; size: NA; V: TRBV4-1; CDR3: ASSPPQGATNEKLF
J: TRBJ2-2; size: NA; V: TRBV30; CDR3: ASSGAGGMRVAGELF
J: TRBJ1-5; size: NA; V: TRBV4-1; CDR3: ASSPMALISNQPQH
J: TRBJ1-2; size: NA; V: TRBV19; CDR3: ASIPPDRPYGYT
J: TRBJ1-4; size: NA; V: TRBV12-3/TRBV12-4; CDR3: ASTRGEKLF